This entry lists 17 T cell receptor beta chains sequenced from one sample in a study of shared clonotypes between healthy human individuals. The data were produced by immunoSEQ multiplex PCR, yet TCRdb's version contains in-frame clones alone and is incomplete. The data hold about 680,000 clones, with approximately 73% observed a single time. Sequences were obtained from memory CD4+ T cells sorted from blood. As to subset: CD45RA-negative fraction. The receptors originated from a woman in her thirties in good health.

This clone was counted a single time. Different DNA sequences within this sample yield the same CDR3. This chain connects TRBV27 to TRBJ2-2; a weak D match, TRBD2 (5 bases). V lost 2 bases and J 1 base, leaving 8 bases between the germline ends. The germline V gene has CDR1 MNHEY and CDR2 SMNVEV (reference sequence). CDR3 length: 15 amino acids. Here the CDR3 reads CASSLTRENTGELFF. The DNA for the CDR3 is TGTGCCAGCAGTTTAACACGGGAGAACACCGGGGAGCTGTTTTTT.

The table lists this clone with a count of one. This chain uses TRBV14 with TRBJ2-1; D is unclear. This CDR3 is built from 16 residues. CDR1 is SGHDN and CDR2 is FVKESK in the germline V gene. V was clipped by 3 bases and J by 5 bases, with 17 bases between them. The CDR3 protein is CASSQSVIRLHNEQFF. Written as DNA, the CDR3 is TGTGCCAGCAGCCAGTCTGTTATTAGACTTCACAATGAGCAGTTCTTC. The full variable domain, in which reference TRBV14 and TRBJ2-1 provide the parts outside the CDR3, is EAGVTQFPSHSVIEKGQTVTLRCDPISGHDNLYWYRRVMGKEIKFLLHFVKESKQDESGMPNNRFLAERTGGTYSTLKVQPAELEDSGVYFCASSQSVIRLHNEQFFGPGTRLTVL.

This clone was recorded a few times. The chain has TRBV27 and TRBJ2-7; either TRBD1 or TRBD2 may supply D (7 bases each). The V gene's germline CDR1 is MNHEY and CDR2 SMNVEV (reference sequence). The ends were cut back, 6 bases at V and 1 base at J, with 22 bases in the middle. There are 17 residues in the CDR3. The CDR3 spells CASSATGRGYGSYEQYF. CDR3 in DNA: TGTGCCAGCAGCGCGACAGGGAGGGGGTACGGATCCTACGAGCAGTACTTC.

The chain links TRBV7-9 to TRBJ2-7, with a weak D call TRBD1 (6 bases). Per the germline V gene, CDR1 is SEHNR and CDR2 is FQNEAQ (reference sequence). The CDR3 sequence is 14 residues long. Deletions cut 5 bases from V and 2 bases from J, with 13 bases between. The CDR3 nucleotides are TGTGCCAGCAGCCATACAAAGGGGGCCTACGAGCAGTACTTC. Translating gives CASSHTKGAYEQYF.

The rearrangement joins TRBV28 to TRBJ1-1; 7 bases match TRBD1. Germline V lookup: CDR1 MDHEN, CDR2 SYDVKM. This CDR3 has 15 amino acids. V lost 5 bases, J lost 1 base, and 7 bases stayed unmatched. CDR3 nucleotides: TGTGCCAGCAGTCAGAGGGGACAGTGGAACACTGAAGCTTTCTTT. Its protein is CASSQRGQWNTEAFF.

CDR3 region: CASSSRQGGTDTQYF. The CDR3 bases are TGTGCCAGCAGTTCCCGACAGGGAGGCACAGATACGCAGTATTTT. The chain couples TRBV6-5 to TRBJ2-3, with 7 bases aligning to TRBD1. Germline CDR1 MNHEY, CDR2 SVGAGI. The CDR3 loop spans 15 amino acids. V lost 4 bases and J lost 1; bases outside the gene matches: 5.

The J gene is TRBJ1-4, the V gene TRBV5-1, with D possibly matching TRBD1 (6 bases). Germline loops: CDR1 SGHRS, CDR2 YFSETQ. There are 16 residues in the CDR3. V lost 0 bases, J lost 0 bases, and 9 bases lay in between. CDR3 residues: CASSLGQGSTNEKLFF. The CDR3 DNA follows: TGCGCCAGCAGCTTGGGGCAGGGGTCAACTAATGAAAAACTGTTTTTT.

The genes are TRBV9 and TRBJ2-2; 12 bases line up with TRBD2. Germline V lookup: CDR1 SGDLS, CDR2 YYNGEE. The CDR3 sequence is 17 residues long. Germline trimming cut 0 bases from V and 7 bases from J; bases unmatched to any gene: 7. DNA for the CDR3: TGTGCCAGCAGCGTAGGACTAGCGGGAGCCCCGGGCGGGGAGCTGTTTTTT. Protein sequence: CASSVGLAGAPGGELFF.

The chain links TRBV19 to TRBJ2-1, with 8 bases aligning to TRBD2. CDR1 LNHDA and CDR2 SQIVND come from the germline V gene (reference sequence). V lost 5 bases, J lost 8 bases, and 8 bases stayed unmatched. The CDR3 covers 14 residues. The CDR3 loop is CASSYSGSLHEQFF. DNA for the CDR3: TGTGCCAGTAGTTACAGCGGGAGTCTCCATGAGCAGTTCTTC.

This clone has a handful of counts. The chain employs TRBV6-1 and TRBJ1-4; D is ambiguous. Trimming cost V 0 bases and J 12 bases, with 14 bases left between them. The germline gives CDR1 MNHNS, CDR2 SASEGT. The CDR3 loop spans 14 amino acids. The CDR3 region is CASSEAVVALQLFF. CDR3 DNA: TGTGCCAGCAGTGAAGCGGTTGTCGCGCTACAACTGTTTTTT.

In DNA, the CDR3 is TGTGCCAGCAGCTTAGTAGGCGGGGCTAGCTGGACCGGGGAGCTGTTTTTT. It encodes CASSLVGGASWTGELFF. The chain carries TRBV7-6 and TRBJ2-2; D might be TRBD2 (6 bases). V shed 1 base and J shed 5 bases, with 17 bases lying between them. The CDR3 is 17 amino acids. Germline V CDR1 and CDR2: SGHVS, FNYEAQ.

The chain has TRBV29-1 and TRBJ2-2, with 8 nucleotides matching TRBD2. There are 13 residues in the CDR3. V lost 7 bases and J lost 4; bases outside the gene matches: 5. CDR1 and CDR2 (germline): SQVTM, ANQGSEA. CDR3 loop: CSAGGPSTGELFF. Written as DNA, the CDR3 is TGCAGCGCGGGAGGGCCGAGCACCGGGGAGCTGTTTTTT.

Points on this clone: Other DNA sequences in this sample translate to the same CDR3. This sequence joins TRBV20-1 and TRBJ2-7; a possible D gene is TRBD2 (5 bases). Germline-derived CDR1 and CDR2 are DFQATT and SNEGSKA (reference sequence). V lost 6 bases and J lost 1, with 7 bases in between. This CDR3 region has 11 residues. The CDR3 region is CSAGVSYEQYF. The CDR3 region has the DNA TGCAGTGCGGGAGTGTCCTACGAGCAGTACTTC.

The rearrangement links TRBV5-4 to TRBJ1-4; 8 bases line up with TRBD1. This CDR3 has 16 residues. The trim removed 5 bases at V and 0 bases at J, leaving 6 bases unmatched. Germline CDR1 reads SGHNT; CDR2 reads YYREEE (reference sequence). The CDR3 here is CASRKDRAATNEKLFF. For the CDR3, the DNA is TGTGCCAGCAGGAAGGACAGGGCCGCAACTAATGAAAAACTGTTTTTT. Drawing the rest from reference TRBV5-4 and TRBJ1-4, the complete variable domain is ETGVTQSPTHLIKTRGQQVTLRCSSQSGHNTVSWYQQALGQGPQFIFQYYREEENGRGNFPPRFSGLQFPNYSSELNVNALELDDSALYLCASRKDRAATNEKLFFGSGTQLSVL.

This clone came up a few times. As DNA, the CDR3 is TGTGCCAGCAGCTTGGGGAGCGGGAGAATGAACATTCAGTACTTC. Protein product: CASSLGSGRMNIQYF. This rearrangement joins TRBV5-6 to TRBJ2-4; the match to TRBD2 covers 8 bases. V was clipped by 0 bases and J by 7 bases; unmatched bases: 6. The CDR3 runs to 15 residues. Germline CDR1 is SGHDT and CDR2 is YYEEEE.

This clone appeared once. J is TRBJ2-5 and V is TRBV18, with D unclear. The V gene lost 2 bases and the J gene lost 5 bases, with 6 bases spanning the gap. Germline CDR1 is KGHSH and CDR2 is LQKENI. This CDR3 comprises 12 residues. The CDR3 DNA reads TGTGCCAGCTCACCAATGGACGAGACCCAGTACTTC. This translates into CASSPMDETQYF. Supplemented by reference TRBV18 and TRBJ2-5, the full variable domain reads NAGVMQNPRHLVRRRGQEARLRCSPMKGHSHVYWYRQLPEEGLKFMVYLQKENIIDESGMPKERFSAEFPKEGPSILRIQQVVRGDSAAYFCASSPMDETQYFGPGTRLLVL.

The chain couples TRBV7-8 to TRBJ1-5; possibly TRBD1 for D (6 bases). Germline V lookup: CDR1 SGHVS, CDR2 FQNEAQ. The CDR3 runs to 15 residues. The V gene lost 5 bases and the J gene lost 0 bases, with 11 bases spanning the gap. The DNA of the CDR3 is TGTGCCAGCAGCCCAGGGACAAATAGCAATCAGCCCCAGCATTTT. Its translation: CASSPGTNSNQPQHF.